This TCR beta chain was identified during a study of blood T cell repertoires in COVID-19. Study-level information: Samples representing acute and convalescent COVID-19 were sourced from the United States, Italy and Spain. Nucleic acid was either cDNA or gDNA, and it came from T cells, B-cell-depleted T cells, or PBMCs.

Germline CDR1 is SGHRS and CDR2 is YFSETQ. V lost 7 bases to trimming and J lost 1 base; unmatched junction nucleotides: 6. The CDR3 is 15 amino acids. In Seattle, patients joined the study during active infection and were tracked longitudinally. Per the study methods: From reference gene primer amplification, estimates of nucleated cell counts were derived. TCRdb keeps only in-frame clones here, not all; method: immunoSEQ multiplex PCR. V and J calls and clone size are those listed in that table; D and trimming were worked out from the DNA. The sample shows 250,000 to 300,000 clones, roughly 90% of them seen only once.

This chain links TRBV5-1 with TRBJ2-7, with 12 positions matching TRBD2. The sequence was collected from a woman under 40 with COVID-19, enrolled during active disease. Sequenced input: peripheral blood. For the CDR3, the DNA is TGCGCCAGCCAACTTACTAGCGGGGGGTCCTACGAGCAGTACTTC. Protein product: CASQLTSGGSYEQYF. The variable domain in full, completed from reference TRBV5-1 and TRBJ2-7, reads KAGVTQTPRYLIKTRGQQVTLSCSPISGHRSVSWYQQTPGQGLQFLFEYFSETQRNKGNFPGRFSGRQFSNSRSEMNVSTLELGDSALYLCASQLTSGGSYEQYFGPGTRLTVT.